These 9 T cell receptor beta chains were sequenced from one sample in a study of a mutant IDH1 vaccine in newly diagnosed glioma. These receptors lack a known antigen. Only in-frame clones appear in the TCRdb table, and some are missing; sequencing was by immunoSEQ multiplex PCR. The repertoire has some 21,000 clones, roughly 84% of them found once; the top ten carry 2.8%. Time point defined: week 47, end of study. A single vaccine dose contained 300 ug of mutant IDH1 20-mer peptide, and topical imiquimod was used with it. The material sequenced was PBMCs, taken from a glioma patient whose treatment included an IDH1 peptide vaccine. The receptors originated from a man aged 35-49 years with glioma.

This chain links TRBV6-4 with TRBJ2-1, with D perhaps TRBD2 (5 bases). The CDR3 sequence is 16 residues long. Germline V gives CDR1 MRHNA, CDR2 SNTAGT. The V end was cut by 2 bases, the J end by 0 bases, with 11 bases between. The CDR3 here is CASSDVTGSSYNEQFF. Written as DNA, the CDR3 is TGTGCCAGCAGTGACGTTACGGGGAGCTCCTACAATGAGCAGTTCTTC.

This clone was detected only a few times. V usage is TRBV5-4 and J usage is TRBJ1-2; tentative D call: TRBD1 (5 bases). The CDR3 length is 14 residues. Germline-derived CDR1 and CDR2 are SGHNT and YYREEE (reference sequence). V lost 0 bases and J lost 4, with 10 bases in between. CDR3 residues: CASSLAAGIYGYTF. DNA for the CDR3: TGTGCCAGCAGCTTGGCGGCAGGGATCTATGGCTACACCTTC.

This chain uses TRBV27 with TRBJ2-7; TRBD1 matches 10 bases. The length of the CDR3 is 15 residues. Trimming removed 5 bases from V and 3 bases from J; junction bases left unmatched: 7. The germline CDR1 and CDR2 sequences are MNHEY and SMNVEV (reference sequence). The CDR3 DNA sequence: TGTGCCAGCAGTCTCAAACGGACAGGGGGCTACGAGCAGTACTTC. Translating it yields CASSLKRTGGYEQYF.

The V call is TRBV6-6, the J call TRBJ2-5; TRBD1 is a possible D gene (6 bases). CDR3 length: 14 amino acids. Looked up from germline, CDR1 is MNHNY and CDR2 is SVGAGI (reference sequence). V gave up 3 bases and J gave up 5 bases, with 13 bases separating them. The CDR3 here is CASSYDRIEETQYF. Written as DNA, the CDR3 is TGTGCCAGCAGTTATGACAGGATCGAGGAGACCCAGTACTTC.

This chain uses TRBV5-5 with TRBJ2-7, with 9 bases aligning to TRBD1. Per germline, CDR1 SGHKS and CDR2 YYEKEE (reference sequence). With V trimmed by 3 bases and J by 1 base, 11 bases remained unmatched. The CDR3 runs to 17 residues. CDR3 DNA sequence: TGTGCCAGCAGCTCAACCTCCGGGACAGGGAGGTCCTACGAGCAGTACTTC. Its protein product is CASSSTSGTGRSYEQYF.

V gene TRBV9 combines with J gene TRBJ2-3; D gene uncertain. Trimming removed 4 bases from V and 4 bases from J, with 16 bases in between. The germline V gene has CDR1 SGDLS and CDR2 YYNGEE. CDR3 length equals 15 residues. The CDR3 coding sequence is TGTGCCAGCAGCCAAAACCGATGGAAGGCAGATACGCAGTATTTT. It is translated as CASSQNRWKADTQYF.

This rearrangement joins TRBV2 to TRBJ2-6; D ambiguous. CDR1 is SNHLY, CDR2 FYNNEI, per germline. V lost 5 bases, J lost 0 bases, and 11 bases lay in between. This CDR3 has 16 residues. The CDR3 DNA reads TGTGCCAGCAGTAATTACATGGGCTCTGGGGCCAACGTCCTGACTTTC. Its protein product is CASSNYMGSGANVLTF.

The CDR3 protein is CASSPRTSGSGEQYF. CDR3 sequence (DNA): TGTGCCAGCAGCCCGAGGACTAGCGGGAGCGGCGAGCAGTACTTC. The rearrangement joins TRBV7-2 to TRBJ2-7, with 13 nucleotides matching TRBD2. The length of the CDR3 is 15 residues. Looked up from germline, CDR1 is SGHTA and CDR2 is FQGNSA. V lost 5 bases to trimming and J lost 6 bases; unmatched junction nucleotides: 7.

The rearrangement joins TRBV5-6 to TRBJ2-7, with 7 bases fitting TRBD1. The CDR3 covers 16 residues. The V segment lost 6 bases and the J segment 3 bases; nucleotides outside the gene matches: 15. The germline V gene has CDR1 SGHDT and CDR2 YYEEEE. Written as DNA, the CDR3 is TGTGCCAGCACCCCATCGGTGGGCAGGGGGAGCTACGAGCAGTACTTC. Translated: CASTPSVGRGSYEQYF.